The T cell receptor beta chain under discussion was sequenced for a study of Graves' ophthalmopathy and Graves' hyperthyroidism. From RNA, the CDR3 regions of TCR beta chains were amplified and sequenced. An initial RT-PCR round employing HTBI primers preceded a second-round multiplex PCR. TCRdb processed the multiplex PCR reads anew with MiXCR; each CDR3 protein has one entry. The sample contains about 210,000 distinct CDR3 sequences, over 25% of which appear only once. This clonotype showed up just once. Uncontrolled infections, pregnancy, lactation or other autoimmune diseases led to patient exclusion. The starting material, approximately 9.7 ml of fresh peripheral blood, provided the PBMCs. Trimming shortened V by 2 bases and J by 4 bases, and 9 bases separated the two germline ends. The CDR3 runs 14 residues. Germline loops: CDR1 MNHNS, CDR2 SASEGT.

The origin of this receptor is a man between 45 and 60 years old with Graves' ophthalmopathy. The chain employs TRBV6-1 and TRBJ1-5; D possibly corresponds to TRBD1 (5 bases). Sequenced sample: peripheral blood. CDR3 in amino acids: CASSEYGGNQPQHF. The CDR3 nucleotides are TGTGCCAGCAGTGAATATGGGGGAAATCAGCCCCAGCATTTT.